This T cell receptor beta chain was documented in a study of CD8 T cells in Susac syndrome. An input of 0.5 to 1 ug of RNA was subjected to reverse transcription using random hexamers. The method of amplification for TCR beta CDR3 was immunoSEQ multiplex PCR, covering 54 Vbeta and 13 Jbeta. TCRdb processed the immunoSEQ multiplex PCR reads anew with MiXCR; each CDR3 protein has one entry. Of 200,000 to 300,000 distinct CDR3 sequences listed, around 93% were seen once; the top ten hold roughly 0.072%. Sequencing of TCR beta, carried out with a high-throughput approach, was applied to CD8+ and CD4+ T cells from the blood. The multiple sclerosis control group consisted of treatment-naive patients whose relapsing-remitting disease, which was either stable or active, fulfilled revised McDonald criteria. Negative magnetic isolation gave CD8+ and CD4+ cells; FACS enriched CD8+ TEMRA. The CDR3 is 13 residues long. Germline loops: CDR1 SEHNR, CDR2 FQNEAQ (reference sequence). The V and J ends lost 0 bases and 6 bases respectively, with 9 bases between them.

The sample was CD4+ T cells from PBMCs. The TCR was taken from a human donor with multiple sclerosis. This chain links TRBV7-9 with TRBJ2-7; D remains unclear. The CDR3: CASSLAQNTEQYF. The CDR3 region has the DNA TGTGCCAGCAGCTTAGCGCAGAATACCGAGCAGTACTTC.